Here is one T cell receptor beta chain with its context. This CDR3 is 14 amino acids long. Germline assignment: CDR1 SGHRS and CDR2 YFSETQ. V dropped 5 bases and J dropped 4 bases, with 15 bases sitting between them. The method was immunoSEQ multiplex PCR; TCRdb's version includes in-frame clones alone and lacks a portion of them. The table records some 290,000 clones, 90% to 95% of them present only once. These data belong to a study of blood T cell repertoires in COVID-19. V usage is TRBV5-1 and J usage is TRBJ1-2; maybe TRBD1 (6 bases). The source of this sequence is a woman aged 25 to 39 who had been exposed to COVID-19. The sample comprised PBMCs or T cells enriched from blood (not recorded which). This CDR3 reads CASSPQQGFYGYTF. In DNA form, the CDR3 reads TGCGCCAGCAGTCCGCAACAGGGTTTCTATGGCTACACCTTC.